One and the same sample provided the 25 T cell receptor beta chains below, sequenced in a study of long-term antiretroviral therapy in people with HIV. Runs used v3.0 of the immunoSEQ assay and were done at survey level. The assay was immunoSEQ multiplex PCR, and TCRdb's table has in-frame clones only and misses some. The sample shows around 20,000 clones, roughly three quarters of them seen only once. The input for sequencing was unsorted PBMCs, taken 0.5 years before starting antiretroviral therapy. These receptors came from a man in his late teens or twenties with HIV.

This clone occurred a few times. The CDR3 coding sequence is TGCAGTGCTGGATACGACCACTTT. Residues: CSAGYDHF. The J gene is TRBJ1-6, the V gene TRBV20-1; unclear D gene. CDR3 size: 8 residues. Germline V gives CDR1 DFQATT, CDR2 SNEGSKA (reference sequence). Trimming removed 5 bases at V and 18 bases at J, with 8 bases between.

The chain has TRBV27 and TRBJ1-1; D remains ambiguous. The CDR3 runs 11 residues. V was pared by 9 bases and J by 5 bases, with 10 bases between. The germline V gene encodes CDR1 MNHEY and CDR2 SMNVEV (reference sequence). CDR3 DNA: TGTGCCAGTCACACGAGTACTGAAGCTTTCTTT. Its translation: CASHTSTEAFF.

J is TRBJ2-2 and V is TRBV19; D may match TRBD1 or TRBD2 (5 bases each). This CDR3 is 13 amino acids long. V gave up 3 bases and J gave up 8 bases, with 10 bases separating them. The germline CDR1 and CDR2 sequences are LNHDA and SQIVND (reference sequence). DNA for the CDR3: TGTGCCAGTAGTATCAAGGGACCTGGGGAGCTGTTTTTT. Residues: CASSIKGPGELFF.

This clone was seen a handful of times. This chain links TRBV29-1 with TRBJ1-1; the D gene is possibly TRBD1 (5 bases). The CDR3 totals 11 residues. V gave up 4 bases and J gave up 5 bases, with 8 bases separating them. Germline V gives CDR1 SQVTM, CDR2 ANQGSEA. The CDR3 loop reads CSVVGGTEAFF. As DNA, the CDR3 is TGCAGCGTTGTGGGGGGGACTGAAGCTTTCTTT.

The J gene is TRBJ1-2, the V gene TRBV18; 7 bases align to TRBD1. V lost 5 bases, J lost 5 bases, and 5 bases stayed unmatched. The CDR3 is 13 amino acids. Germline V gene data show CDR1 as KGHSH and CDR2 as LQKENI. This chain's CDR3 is CASSSTGDYGYTF. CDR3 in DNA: TGTGCCAGCTCAAGTACAGGGGATTATGGCTACACCTTC.

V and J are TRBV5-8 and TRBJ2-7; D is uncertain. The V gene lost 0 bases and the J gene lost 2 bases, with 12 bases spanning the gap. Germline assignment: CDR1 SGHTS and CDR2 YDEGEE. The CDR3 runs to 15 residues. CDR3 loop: CASSLGPGHTYEQYF. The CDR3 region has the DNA TGTGCCAGCAGCTTGGGACCTGGGCACACCTACGAGCAGTACTTC. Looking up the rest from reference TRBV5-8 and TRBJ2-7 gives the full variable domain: EAGVTQSPTHLIKTRGQQATLRCSPISGHTSVYWYQQALGLGLQFLLWYDEGEERNRGNFPPRFSGRQFPNYSSELNVNALELEDSALYLCASSLGPGHTYEQYFGPGTRLTVT.

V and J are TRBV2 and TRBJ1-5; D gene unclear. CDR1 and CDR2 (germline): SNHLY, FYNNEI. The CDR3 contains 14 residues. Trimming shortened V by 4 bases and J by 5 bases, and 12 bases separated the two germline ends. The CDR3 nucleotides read TGTGCCAGCAGTGGTTCAGGAGCTTATCAGCCCCAGCATTTT. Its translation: CASSGSGAYQPQHF.

The CDR3 reads CASTPGFGHNEQFF. In nucleotides, the CDR3 is TGTGCCAGCACCCCGGGGTTCGGACACAATGAGCAGTTCTTC. This chain joins TRBV6-5 and TRBJ2-1, with D possibly matching TRBD2 (5 bases). The CDR3 spans 14 residues. The V and J ends lost 7 bases and 5 bases respectively, with 15 bases between them. Germline V CDR1 and CDR2: MNHEY, SVGAGI.

CDR3 amino acids: CASTGASFYGYTF. CDR3 bases: TGTGCCAGCACCGGGGCCTCCTTCTATGGCTACACCTTC. The chain couples TRBV6-1 to TRBJ1-2; D is possibly TRBD1 (5 bases). Per the germline V gene, CDR1 is MNHNS and CDR2 is SASEGT. Trimming shortened V by 7 bases and J by 4 bases, and 13 bases separated the two germline ends. The CDR3 length is 13 residues.

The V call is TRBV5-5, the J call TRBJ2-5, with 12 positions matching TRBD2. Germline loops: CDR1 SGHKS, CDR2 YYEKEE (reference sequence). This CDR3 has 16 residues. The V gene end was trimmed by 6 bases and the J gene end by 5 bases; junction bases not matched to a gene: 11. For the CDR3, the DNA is TGTGCCAGCACCCCCCCTAGCGGGAGGGATAGGGAGACCCAGTACTTC. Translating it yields CASTPPSGRDRETQYF.

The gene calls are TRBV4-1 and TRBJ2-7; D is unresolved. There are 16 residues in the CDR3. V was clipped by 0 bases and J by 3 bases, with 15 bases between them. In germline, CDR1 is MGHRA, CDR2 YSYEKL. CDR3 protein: CASSQDPGSRFYEQYF. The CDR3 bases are TGCGCCAGCAGCCAAGATCCGGGTTCACGTTTCTACGAGCAGTACTTC.

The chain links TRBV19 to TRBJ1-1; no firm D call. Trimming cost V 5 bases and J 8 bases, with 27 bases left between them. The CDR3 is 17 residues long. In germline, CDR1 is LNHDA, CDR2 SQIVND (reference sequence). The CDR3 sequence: CASSFRGPYRSEREAFF. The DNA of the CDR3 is TGTGCCAGTAGTTTCAGAGGCCCCTATAGGTCGGAGCGAGAAGCTTTCTTT.

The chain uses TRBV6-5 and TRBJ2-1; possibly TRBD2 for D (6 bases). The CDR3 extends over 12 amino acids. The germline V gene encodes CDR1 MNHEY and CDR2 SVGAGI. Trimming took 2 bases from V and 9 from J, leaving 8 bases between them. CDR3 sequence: CASSYRGGEQFF. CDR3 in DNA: TGTGCCAGCAGTTACCGGGGAGGTGAGCAGTTCTTC.

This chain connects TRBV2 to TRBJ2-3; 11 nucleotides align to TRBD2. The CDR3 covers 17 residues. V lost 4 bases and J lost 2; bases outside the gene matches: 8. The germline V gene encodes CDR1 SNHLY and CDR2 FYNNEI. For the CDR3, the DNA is TGTGCCAGCAGTGCCCGTCGACTAGCGGGGTTCACAGATACGCAGTATTTT. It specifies CASSARRLAGFTDTQYF.

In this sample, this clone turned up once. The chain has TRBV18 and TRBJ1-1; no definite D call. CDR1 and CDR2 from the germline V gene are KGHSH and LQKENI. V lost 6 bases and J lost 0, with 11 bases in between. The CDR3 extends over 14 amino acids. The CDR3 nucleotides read TGTGCCAGCTCTTCACTATTGATGAACACTGAAGCTTTCTTT. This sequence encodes CASSSLLMNTEAFF.

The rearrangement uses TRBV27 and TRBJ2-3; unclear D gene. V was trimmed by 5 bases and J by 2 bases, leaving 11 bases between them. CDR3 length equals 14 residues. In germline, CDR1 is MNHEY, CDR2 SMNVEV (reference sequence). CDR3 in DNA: TGTGCCAGCAGTGCCATTGGGAACACAGATACGCAGTATTTT. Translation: CASSAIGNTDTQYF.

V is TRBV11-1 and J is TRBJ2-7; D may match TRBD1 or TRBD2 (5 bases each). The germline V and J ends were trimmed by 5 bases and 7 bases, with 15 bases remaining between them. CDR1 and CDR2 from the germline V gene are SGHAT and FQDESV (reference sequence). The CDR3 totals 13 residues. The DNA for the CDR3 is TGTGCCAGCAGCAGGGACGTCGGGGTAGAGCAGTACTTC. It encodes CASSRDVGVEQYF.

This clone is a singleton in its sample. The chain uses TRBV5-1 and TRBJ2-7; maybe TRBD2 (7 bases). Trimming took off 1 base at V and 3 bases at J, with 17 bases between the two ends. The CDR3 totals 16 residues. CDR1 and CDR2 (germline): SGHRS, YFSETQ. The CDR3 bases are TGCGCCAGCAGCTTGTGGAACCGGGGGGCTAACTACGAGCAGTACTTC. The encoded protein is CASSLWNRGANYEQYF.

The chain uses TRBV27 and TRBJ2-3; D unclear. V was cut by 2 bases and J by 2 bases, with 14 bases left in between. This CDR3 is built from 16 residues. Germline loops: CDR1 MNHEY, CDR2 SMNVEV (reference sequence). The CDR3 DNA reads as TGTGCCAGCAGTTTAAATGAGGAGCGAGCCACAGATACGCAGTATTTT. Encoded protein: CASSLNEERATDTQYF.

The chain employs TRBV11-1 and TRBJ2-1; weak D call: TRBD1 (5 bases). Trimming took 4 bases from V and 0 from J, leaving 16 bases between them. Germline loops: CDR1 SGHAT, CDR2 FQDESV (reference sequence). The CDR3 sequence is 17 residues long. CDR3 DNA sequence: TGTGCCAGCAGCTCTCATGAATGGGGCAGCTCCTACAATGAGCAGTTCTTC. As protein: CASSSHEWGSSYNEQFF.

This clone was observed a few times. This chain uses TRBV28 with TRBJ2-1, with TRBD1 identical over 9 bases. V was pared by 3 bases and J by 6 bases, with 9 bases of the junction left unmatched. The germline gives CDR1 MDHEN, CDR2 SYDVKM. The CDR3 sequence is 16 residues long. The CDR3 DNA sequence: TGTGCCAGCAGTTTTAGAGACAGGGGGTTATTCAATGAGCAGTTCTTC. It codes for CASSFRDRGLFNEQFF.

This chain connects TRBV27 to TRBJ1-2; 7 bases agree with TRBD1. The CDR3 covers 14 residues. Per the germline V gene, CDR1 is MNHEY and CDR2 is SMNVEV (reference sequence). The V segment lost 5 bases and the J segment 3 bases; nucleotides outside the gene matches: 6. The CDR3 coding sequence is TGTGCCAGCAGTGCTGACAGGGAGGACTATGGCTACACCTTC. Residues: CASSADREDYGYTF.

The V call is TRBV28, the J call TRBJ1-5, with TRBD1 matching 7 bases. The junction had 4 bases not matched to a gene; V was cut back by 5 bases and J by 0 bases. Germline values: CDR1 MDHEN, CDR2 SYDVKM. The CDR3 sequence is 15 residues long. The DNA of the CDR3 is TGTGCCAGCAGTAATTGGGACAGTAGCAATCAGCCCCAGCATTTT. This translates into CASSNWDSSNQPQHF.

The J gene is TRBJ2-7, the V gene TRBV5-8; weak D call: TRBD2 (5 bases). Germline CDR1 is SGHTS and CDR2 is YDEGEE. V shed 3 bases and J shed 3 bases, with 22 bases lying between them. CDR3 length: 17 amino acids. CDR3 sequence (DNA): TGTGCCAGCAGCTCGTTACCGTTCACGGGGTTGGGCTACGAGCAGTACTTC. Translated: CASSSLPFTGLGYEQYF.

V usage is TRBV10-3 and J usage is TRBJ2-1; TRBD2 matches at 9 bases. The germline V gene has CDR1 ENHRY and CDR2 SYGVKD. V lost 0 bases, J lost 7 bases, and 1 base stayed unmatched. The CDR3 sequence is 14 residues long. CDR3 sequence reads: CAISESTSGNEQFF. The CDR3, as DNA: TGTGCCATCAGTGAGTCGACTAGCGGAAATGAGCAGTTCTTC.